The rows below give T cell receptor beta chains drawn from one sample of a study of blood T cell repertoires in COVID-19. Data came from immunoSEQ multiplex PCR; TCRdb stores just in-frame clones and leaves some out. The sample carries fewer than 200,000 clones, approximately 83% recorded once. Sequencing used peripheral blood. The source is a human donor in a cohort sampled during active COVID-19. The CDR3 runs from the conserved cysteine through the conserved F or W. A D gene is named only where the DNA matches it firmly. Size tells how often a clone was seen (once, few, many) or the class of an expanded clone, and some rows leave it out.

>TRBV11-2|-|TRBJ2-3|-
TGTGCCAGCAGCTTAACGTGGGGGGGCCCAGATACGCAGTATTTT
CASSLTWGGPDTQYF
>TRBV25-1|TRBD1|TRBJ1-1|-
TGTGCCAGCAGGGGATCCAACAGGGGGAGGGACACTGAAGCTTTCTTT
CASRGSNRGRDTEAFF
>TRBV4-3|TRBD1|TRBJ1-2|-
TGCGCCAGCAGACAATCATCGGGGACAGGGCCCTATGGCTACACCTTC
CASRQSSGTGPYGYTF
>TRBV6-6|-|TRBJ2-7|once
TGTGCCAGCAGTTGGAGTGGAGACGAGCAGTACTTC
CASSWSGDEQYF
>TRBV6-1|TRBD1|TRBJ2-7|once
TGTGCCAGCAGTGAACAAGGACAGGGTTGGTACGAGCAGTACTTC
CASSEQGQGWYEQYF
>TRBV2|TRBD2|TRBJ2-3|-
TGTGCCAGCAGCCCCGGACTAGCGGGAGACGGGGATACGCAGTATTTT
CASSPGLAGDGDTQYF
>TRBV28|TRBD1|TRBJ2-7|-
TGTGCCAGCAGCTCCAACGACAGGGGGGGTTACGAGCAGTACTTC
CASSSNDRGGYEQYF
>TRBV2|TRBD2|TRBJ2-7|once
TGTGCCAGCAAGTCAATCGGGGGGGTCTCCTACGAGCAGTACTTC
CASKSIGGVSYEQYF
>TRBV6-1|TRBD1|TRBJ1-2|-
TGTGCCAGCAGTGCCTGGACAGGGGGCTCTGCTAACTATGGCTACACCTTC
CASSAWTGGSANYGYTF
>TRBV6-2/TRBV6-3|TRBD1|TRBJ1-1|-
TGTGCCAGCAGTTACTCGACAGGGAGAGCAGCTTTCTTT
CASSYSTGRAAFF
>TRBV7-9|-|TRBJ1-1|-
TGTGCCAGCAGAGCATCAATTGAAGCTTTCTTT
CASRASIEAFF
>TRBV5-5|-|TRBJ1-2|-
TGTGCCAGCAGCTTGGCGTTAGATGGCTACACCTTC
CASSLALDGYTF
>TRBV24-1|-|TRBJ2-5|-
TGTGCCACCAGTGATTCAGGGGCCCTACAAGAGACCCAGTACTTC
CATSDSGALQETQYF
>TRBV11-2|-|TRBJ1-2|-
TGTGCCAGCAGCTTGGCCAGGAATAGCTATGGCTACACCTTC
CASSLARNSYGYTF
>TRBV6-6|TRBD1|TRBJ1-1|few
TGTGCCAGCAGTCTCAACAGGGGTGAGAACACTGAAGCTTTCTTT
CASSLNRGENTEAFF
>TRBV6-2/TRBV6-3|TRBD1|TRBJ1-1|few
TGTGCCAGCAGTTACTCGTTTCGGACAGGGGGAACTGAAGCTTTCTTT
CASSYSFRTGGTEAFF
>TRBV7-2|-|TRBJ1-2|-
TGTGCCAGCAGCTTACGGCGGGGGTATCTCTATGGCTACACCTTC
CASSLRRGYLYGYTF
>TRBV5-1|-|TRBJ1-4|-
TGCGCCAGCAGCTTGGACCCTCCGCAGGAAAAACTGTTTTTT
CASSLDPPQEKLFF
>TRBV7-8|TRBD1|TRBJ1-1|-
TGTGCCAGCAGCCCTGACAGGGGGCGAGACATGAACACTGAAGCTTTCTTT
CASSPDRGRDMNTEAFF
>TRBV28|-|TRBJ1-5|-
TGTGCCAGCAGTTCGACAGCCGGAGGCAATCAGCCCCAGCATTTT
CASSSTAGGNQPQHF
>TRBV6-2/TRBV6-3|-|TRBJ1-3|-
TGTGCCAGCAGCCGCGGACAGCCCTCTGGAAACACCATATATTTT
CASSRGQPSGNTIYF
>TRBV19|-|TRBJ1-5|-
TGTGCCAGTAGTATTAAGGGGTCCCATCAGCCCCAGCATTTT
CASSIKGSHQPQHF
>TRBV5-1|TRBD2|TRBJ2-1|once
TGCGCCAGCAGCAACGGACTAGCGGGAGAAACGATCTACAATGAGCAGTTCTTC
CASSNGLAGETIYNEQFF
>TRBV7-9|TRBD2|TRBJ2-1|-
TGTGCCAGCAGCGCCAGCGGGGGGCCCGGTAATGAGCAGTTCTTC
CASSASGGPGNEQFF
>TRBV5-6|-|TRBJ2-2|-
TGTGCCAGCACACGGGGAAGGGTAAAAACCGGGGAGCTGTTTTTT
CASTRGRVKTGELFF
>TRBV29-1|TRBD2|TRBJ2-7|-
TGCAGCGTTGAAGATAAGCGGGGCCTTTCCTACGAGCAGTACTTC
CSVEDKRGLSYEQYF
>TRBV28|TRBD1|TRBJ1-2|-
TGTGCCAGCAGTTCCCAGGGACAGGGCGATTATGGCTACACCTTC
CASSSQGQGDYGYTF
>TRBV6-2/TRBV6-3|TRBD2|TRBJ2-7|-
TGTGCCAGCAGTCAGACTAGCGCCTACGAGCAGTACTTC
CASSQTSAYEQYF
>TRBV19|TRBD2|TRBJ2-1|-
TGTGCCAGTACTGGACTAGCGGCCACCTCCTACAATGAGCAGTTCTTC
CASTGLAATSYNEQFF
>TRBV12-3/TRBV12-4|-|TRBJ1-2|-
TGTGCCAGCAGTTTAGGGGCCGCCGGCTACACCTTC
CASSLGAAGYTF
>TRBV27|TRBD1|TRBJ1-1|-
TGTGCCAGCAAACCCATGGACAGGGTGATTGGCACTGAAGCTTTCTTT
CASKPMDRVIGTEAFF
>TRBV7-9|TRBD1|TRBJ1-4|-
TGTGCCAGCAGCGAGGGGACAGGGGGTTTTAATGAAAAACTGTTTTTT
CASSEGTGGFNEKLFF
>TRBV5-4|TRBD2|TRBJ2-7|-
TGTGCCAGCAGCTTCACTAGCGGGGGGACCTACGAGCAGTACTTC
CASSFTSGGTYEQYF